A selection of T cell receptor beta chains follows, all from one sample in a study of T cells in Graves' hyperthyroidism and ophthalmopathy. Each CDR3 protein gets one entry after TCRdb re-called the multiplex PCR reads with MiXCR. The repertoire holds some 250,000 distinct CDR3 sequences, with around 15% as singletons. What was sequenced was blood. These TCRs come from a woman in her forties or fifties with Graves' hyperthyroidism that later progressed to Graves' ophthalmopathy. CDR3s include the opening cysteine and the closing phenylalanine or tryptophan. Each record gives: V gene, clone size, D gene, J gene, CDR3 DNA, CDR3 protein. D genes are given only for firm matches. Clone sizes are given selectively: once, few, many, or a class where the clone is expanded.

v_call: TRBV4-1
clone_size: .
d_call: .
j_call: TRBJ2-7
cdr3_nt: TGCGCCAGCAGCCACTCGAATCGCAGGGTAGGGAAGTACTACGAGCAGTACTTC
cdr3_aa: CASSHSNRRVGKYYEQYF

v_call: TRBV19
clone_size: many
d_call: .
j_call: TRBJ2-3
cdr3_nt: TGTGCCAGTAGTCCCCGGACTCCGGGTTCAAGAGATACGCAGTATTTT
cdr3_aa: CASSPRTPGSRDTQYF

v_call: TRBV30
clone_size: many
d_call: .
j_call: TRBJ1-1
cdr3_nt: TGTGCCTGGAGTGTAGTGGGGGGGACTGAAGCTTTCTTT
cdr3_aa: CAWSVVGGTEAFF

v_call: TRBV9
clone_size: many
d_call: .
j_call: TRBJ1-5
cdr3_nt: TGTGCCAGCAGCCCCCGCGACCAGCCCCAGCATTTT
cdr3_aa: CASSPRDQPQHF

v_call: TRBV2
clone_size: few
d_call: TRBD1
j_call: TRBJ2-1
cdr3_nt: TGTGCCAGCAAGGACAGGACCCCCAATGAGCAGTTCTTC
cdr3_aa: CASKDRTPNEQFF

v_call: TRBV6-1
clone_size: .
d_call: .
j_call: TRBJ1-3
cdr3_nt: TGTGCCAGCAGTGAACGCGGGCCGATCTCTGGAAACACCATATATTTT
cdr3_aa: CASSERGPISGNTIYF

v_call: TRBV6-1
clone_size: few
d_call: TRBD1
j_call: TRBJ1-6
cdr3_nt: TGTGCCAGCAGCCGGGACAGCTTAATTTCACCCCTCCACTTT
cdr3_aa: CASSRDSLISPLHF

v_call: TRBV29-1
clone_size: many
d_call: .
j_call: TRBJ1-1
cdr3_nt: TGCAGTATTGCAGGATCCCCAAATGAACCTGAAGCTTTCTTT
cdr3_aa: CSIAGSPNEPEAFF

v_call: TRBV5-4
clone_size: .
d_call: .
j_call: TRBJ2-3
cdr3_nt: TGTGCCAGCAGCTTGGGGTGGGAGGGCACAGATACGCAGTATTTT
cdr3_aa: CASSLGWEGTDTQYF

v_call: TRBV6-5
clone_size: .
d_call: .
j_call: TRBJ1-6
cdr3_nt: TGTGCCAGCAAATACTCCGGGACCCCCGAGGCACCCCTCCACTTT
cdr3_aa: CASKYSGTPEAPLHF

v_call: TRBV11-3
clone_size: many
d_call: TRBD2
j_call: TRBJ2-3
cdr3_nt: TGTGCCAGCAGCCGCCGAACTAGCGGGCGCCTCAGCACAGATACGCAGTATTTT
cdr3_aa: CASSRRTSGRLSTDTQYF

v_call: TRBV28
clone_size: .
d_call: .
j_call: TRBJ2-7
cdr3_nt: TGTGCCAGCAGTGAAGTTTTGGGGAAGCAGTACTTC
cdr3_aa: CASSEVLGKQYF

v_call: TRBV20-1
clone_size: .
d_call: TRBD1
j_call: TRBJ1-5
cdr3_nt: TGCAGTGCCCTAACAGGGGGGGTGGGTCAGCCCCAGCATTTT
cdr3_aa: CSALTGGVGQPQHF

v_call: TRBV27
clone_size: .
d_call: TRBD2
j_call: TRBJ2-1
cdr3_nt: TGTGCCAGCAGTCCCCTATCCCTAGCGGGAGCCTACAATGAGCAGTTCTTC
cdr3_aa: CASSPLSLAGAYNEQFF

v_call: TRBV6-1
clone_size: .
d_call: .
j_call: TRBJ1-6
cdr3_nt: TGTGCCAGCCACAAACCGGGACAAATACGATTATTAAATTCACCCCTCCACTTT
cdr3_aa: CASHKPGQIRLLNSPLHF

v_call: TRBV10-2
clone_size: many
d_call: TRBD1
j_call: TRBJ1-5
cdr3_nt: TGCGCCAGCAGTGAGTCGGACAGGGGCTCCGATCAGCCCCAGCATTTT
cdr3_aa: CASSESDRGSDQPQHF

v_call: TRBV5-6
clone_size: few
d_call: .
j_call: TRBJ2-3
cdr3_nt: TGTGCCAGCAGCTTGGCCCTACGGGAAAGCACAGATACGCAGTATTTT
cdr3_aa: CASSLALRESTDTQYF

v_call: TRBV30
clone_size: .
d_call: .
j_call: TRBJ1-6
cdr3_nt: TGTGCCTGGAGGAGAATAGATTCACCCCTCCACTTT
cdr3_aa: CAWRRIDSPLHF

v_call: TRBV20-1
clone_size: few
d_call: .
j_call: TRBJ2-7
cdr3_nt: TGCAGTGCTAGAGATTGGAAGGGCTTCTACGAGCAGTACTTC
cdr3_aa: CSARDWKGFYEQYF

v_call: TRBV11-1
clone_size: many
d_call: .
j_call: TRBJ2-3
cdr3_nt: TGTGCCAGCAGCTTATGGGGGGCTAGCGGTAGCACAGATACGCAGTATTTT
cdr3_aa: CASSLWGASGSTDTQYF

v_call: TRBV11-1
clone_size: .
d_call: .
j_call: TRBJ2-5
cdr3_nt: TGTGCCAGCAGCCCAAGGACAGCTCAAGAGACCCAGTACTTC
cdr3_aa: CASSPRTAQETQYF

v_call: TRBV7-2
clone_size: many
d_call: .
j_call: TRBJ1-1
cdr3_nt: TGTGCCAGCAGCCTCGGGGCCTTATGGGGGGCGCAAGGAGCCGCTTTCTTT
cdr3_aa: CASSLGALWGAQGAAFF

v_call: TRBV12-3/TRBV12-4
clone_size: many
d_call: .
j_call: TRBJ1-1
cdr3_nt: TGTGCCAGCAGTTTGGTCTGGACAGCGAACACTGAAGCTTTCTTT
cdr3_aa: CASSLVWTANTEAFF

v_call: TRBV2
clone_size: many
d_call: .
j_call: TRBJ2-2
cdr3_nt: TGTGCCAGCGGCCGACAGAAAAACACCGGGGAGCTGTTTTTT
cdr3_aa: CASGRQKNTGELFF

v_call: TRBV10-3
clone_size: .
d_call: .
j_call: TRBJ1-6
cdr3_nt: TGTGCCACCTCCATCCCCTCCTATAATTCACCCCTCCACTTT
cdr3_aa: CATSIPSYNSPLHF

v_call: TRBV29-1
clone_size: many
d_call: TRBD1
j_call: TRBJ1-1
cdr3_nt: TGCAGCGTCGACAGGGGGGGGGAGGGCACTGAAGCTTTCTTT
cdr3_aa: CSVDRGGEGTEAFF

v_call: TRBV28
clone_size: .
d_call: TRBD2
j_call: TRBJ2-1
cdr3_nt: TGTGCCAGCAAAGCCGCGGGAGTTAACTACAATGAGCAGTTCTTC
cdr3_aa: CASKAAGVNYNEQFF